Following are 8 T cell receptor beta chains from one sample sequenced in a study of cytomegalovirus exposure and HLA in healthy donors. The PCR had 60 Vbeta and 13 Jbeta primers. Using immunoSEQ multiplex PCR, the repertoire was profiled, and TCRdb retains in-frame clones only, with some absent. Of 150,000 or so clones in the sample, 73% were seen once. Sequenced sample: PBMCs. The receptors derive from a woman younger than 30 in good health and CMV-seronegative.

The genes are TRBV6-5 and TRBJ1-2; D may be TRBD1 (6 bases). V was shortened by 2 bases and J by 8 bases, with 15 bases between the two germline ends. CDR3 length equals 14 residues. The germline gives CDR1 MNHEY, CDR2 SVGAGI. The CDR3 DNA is TGTGCCAGCAGTTACACCCAGGGGAACCCGGGCTACACCTTC. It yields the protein CASSYTQGNPGYTF.

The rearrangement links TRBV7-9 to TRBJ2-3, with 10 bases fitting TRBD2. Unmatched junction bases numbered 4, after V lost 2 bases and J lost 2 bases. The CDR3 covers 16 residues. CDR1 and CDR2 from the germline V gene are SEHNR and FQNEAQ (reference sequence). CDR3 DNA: TGTGCCAGCAGCTTACAGCGGGGGGGACTCACAGATACGCAGTATTTT. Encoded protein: CASSLQRGGLTDTQYF.

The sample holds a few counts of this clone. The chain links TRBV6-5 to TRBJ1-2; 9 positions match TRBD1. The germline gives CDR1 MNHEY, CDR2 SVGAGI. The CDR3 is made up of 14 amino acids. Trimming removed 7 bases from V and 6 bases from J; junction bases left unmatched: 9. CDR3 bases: TGTGCCAGCATCGACGGACAGGGGAGGGATGGCTACACCTTC. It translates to CASIDGQGRDGYTF.

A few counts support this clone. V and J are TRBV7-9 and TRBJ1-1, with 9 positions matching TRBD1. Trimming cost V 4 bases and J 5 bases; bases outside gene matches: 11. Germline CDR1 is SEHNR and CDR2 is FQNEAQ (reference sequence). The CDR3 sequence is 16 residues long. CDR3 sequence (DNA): TGTGCCAGCAGCTCTCTTTTTGGACAGGGGAAAACTGAAGCTTTCTTT. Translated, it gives CASSSLFGQGKTEAFF.

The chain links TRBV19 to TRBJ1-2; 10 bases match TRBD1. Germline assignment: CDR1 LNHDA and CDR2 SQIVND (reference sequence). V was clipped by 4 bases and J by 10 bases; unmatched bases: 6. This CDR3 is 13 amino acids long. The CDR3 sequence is CASSTTGTGDYTF. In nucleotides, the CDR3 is TGTGCCAGTAGTACTACCGGGACAGGGGACTACACCTTC.

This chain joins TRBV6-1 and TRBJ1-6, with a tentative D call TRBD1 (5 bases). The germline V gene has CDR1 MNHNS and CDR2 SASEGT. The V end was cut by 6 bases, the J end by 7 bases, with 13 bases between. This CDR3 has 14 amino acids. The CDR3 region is CASRTGGPNSPLHF. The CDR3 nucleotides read TGTGCCAGCAGAACAGGAGGGCCCAATTCACCCCTCCACTTT.

DNA for the CDR3: TGCAGCTCTCGAGGGCTAGCGGGGTCGAGCTCCTACAATGAGCAGTTCTTC. The encoded protein is CSSRGLAGSSSYNEQFF. The chain carries TRBV29-1 and TRBJ2-1, with 9 positions matching TRBD2. The V and J ends lost 8 bases and 0 bases, in that order; junction bases with no gene match: 14. The CDR3 runs 17 residues. In germline, CDR1 is SQVTM, CDR2 ANQGSEA.

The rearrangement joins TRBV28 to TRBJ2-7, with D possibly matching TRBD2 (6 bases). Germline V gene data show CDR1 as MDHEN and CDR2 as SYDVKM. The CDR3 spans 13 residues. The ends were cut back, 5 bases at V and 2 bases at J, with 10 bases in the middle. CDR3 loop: CASSVGGPYEQYF. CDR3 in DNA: TGTGCCAGCAGTGTCGGGGGACCCTACGAGCAGTACTTC.